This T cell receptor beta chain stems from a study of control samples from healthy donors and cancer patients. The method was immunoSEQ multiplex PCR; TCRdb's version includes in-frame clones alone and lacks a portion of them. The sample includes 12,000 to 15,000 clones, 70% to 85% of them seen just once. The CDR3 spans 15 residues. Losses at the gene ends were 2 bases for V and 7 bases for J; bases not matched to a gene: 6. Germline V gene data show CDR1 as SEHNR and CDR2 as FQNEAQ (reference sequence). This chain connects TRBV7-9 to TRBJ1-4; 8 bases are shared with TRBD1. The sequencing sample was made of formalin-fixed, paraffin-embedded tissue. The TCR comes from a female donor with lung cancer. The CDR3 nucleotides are TGTGCCAGCAGCTTAATTTGGACAGGGAGTGAAAAACTGTTTTTT. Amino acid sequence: CASSLIWTGSEKLFF.